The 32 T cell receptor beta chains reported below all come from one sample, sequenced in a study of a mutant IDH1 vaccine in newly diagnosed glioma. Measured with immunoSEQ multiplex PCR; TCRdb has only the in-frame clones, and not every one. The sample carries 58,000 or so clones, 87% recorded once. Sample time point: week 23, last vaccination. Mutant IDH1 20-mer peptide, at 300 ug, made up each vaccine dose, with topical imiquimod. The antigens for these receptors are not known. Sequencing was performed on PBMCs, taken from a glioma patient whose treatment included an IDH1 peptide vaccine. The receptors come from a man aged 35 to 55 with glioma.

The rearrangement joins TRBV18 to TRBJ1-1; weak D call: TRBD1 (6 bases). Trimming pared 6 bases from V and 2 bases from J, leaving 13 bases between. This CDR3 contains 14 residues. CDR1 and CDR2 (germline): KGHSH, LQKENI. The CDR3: CASSPRDTNTEAFF. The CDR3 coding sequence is TGTGCCAGCTCCCCTCGGGACACCAACACTGAAGCTTTCTTT.

In DNA, the CDR3 is TGTGCCATCAGGCAGGGGGCTAGGAGCAATCAGCCCCAGCATTTT. Its protein is CAIRQGARSNQPQHF. The chain combines TRBV10-3 with TRBJ1-5; 8 bases map to TRBD1. Trimming removed 6 bases from V and 1 base from J; junction bases left unmatched: 5. CDR3 length equals 15 residues. Germline CDR1 is ENHRY and CDR2 is SYGVKD.

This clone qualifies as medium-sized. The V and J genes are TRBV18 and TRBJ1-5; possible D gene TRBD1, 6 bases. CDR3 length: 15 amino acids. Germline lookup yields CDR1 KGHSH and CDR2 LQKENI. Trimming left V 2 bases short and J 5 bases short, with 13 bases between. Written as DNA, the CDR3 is TGTGCCAGCTCACCAGAAACAGGGCAGGATCAGCCCCAGCATTTT. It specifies CASSPETGQDQPQHF.

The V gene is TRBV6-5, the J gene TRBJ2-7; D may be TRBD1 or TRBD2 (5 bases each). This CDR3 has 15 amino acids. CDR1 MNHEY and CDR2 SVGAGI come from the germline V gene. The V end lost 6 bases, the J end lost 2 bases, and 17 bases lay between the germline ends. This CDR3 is CASSPRELGAYEQYF. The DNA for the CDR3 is TGTGCCAGCAGCCCCAGGGAGTTGGGGGCCTACGAGCAGTACTTC.

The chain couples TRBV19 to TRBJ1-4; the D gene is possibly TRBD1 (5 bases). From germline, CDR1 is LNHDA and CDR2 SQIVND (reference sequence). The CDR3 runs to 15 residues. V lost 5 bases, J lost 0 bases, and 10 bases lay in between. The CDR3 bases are TGTGCCAGTAGTCCCAGGGAAGCAACTAATGAAAAACTGTTTTTT. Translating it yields CASSPREATNEKLFF.

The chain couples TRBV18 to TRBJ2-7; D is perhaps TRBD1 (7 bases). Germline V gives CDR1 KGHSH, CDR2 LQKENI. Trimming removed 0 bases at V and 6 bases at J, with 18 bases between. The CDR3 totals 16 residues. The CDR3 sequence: CASSPPALRQGGEQYF. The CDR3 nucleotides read TGTGCCAGCTCACCACCGGCACTAAGGCAGGGGGGCGAGCAGTACTTC.

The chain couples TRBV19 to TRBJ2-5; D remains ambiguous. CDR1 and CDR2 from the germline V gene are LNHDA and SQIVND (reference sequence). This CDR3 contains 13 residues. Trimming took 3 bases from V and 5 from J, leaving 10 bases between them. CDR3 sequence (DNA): TGTGCCAGTAGTATCGACGGTCAGGAGACCCAGTACTTC. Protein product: CASSIDGQETQYF.

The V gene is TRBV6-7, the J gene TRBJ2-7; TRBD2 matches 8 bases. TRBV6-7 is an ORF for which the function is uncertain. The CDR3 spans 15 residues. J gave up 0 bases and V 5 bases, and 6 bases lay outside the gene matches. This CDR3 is CASSRKSGSSYEQYF. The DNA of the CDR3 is TGTGCCAGCAGTAGAAAGAGCGGGAGCTCCTACGAGCAGTACTTC.

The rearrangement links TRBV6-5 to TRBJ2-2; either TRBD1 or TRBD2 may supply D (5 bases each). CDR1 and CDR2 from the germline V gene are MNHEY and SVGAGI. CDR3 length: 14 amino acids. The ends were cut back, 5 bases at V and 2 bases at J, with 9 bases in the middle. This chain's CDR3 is CASSPGANTGELFF. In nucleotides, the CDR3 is TGTGCCAGCAGTCCCGGGGCTAACACCGGGGAGCTGTTTTTT.

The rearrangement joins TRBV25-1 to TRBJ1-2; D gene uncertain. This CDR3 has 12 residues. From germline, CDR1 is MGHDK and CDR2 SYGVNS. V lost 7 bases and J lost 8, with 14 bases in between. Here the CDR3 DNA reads TGTGCCAGCAAAGTGACATCAGGCGGCTACACCTTC. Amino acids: CASKVTSGGYTF.

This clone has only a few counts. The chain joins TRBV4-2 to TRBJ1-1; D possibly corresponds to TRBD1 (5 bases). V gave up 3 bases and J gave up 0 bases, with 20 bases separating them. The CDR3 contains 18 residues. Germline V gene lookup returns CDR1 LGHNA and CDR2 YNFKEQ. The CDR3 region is CASSQDFFRDLMNTEAFF. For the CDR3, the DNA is TGTGCCAGCAGCCAGGATTTTTTCAGGGACCTAATGAACACTGAAGCTTTCTTT.

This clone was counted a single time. CDR3 nucleotide sequence: TGTGCCAGCAGTTACAGGGGGGCGATGAGGCAAGCTTTCTTT. It is translated as CASSYRGAMRQAFF. The chain uses TRBV6-5 and TRBJ1-1; TRBD1 is a possible D gene (6 bases). Trimming removed 2 bases at V and 9 bases at J, with 16 bases between. There are 14 residues in the CDR3. Germline CDR1 and CDR2: MNHEY and SVGAGI.

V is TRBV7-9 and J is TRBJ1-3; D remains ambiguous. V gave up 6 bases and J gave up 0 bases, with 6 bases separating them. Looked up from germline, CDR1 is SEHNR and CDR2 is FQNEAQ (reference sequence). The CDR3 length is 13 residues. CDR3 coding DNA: TGTGCCAGCAGAGGCAGCTCTGGAAACACCATATATTTT. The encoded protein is CASRGSSGNTIYF.

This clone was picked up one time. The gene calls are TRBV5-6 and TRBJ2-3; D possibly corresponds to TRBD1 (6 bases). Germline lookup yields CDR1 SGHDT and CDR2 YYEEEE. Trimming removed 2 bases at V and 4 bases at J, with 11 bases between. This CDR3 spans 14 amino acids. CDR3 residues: CASSLQGRADTQYF. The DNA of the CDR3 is TGTGCCAGCAGCTTACAGGGTAGAGCAGATACGCAGTATTTT.

The CDR3, as DNA: TGTGCCAGCAGTGAACAACGGGGCGCAACTAATGAAAAACTGTTTTTT. Its protein product is CASSEQRGATNEKLFF. V and J are TRBV6-1 and TRBJ1-4, with D maybe TRBD1 (5 bases). The CDR3 extends over 16 amino acids. From germline, CDR1 is MNHNS and CDR2 SASEGT. Trimming cost V 2 bases and J 0 bases, with 10 bases left between them.

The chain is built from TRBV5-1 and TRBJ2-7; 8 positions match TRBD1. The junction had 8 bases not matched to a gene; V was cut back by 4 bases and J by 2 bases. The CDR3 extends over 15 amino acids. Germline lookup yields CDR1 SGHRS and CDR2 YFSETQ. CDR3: CASSRWTGTPYEQYF. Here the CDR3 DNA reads TGCGCCAGCAGCAGATGGACAGGGACCCCCTACGAGCAGTACTTC.

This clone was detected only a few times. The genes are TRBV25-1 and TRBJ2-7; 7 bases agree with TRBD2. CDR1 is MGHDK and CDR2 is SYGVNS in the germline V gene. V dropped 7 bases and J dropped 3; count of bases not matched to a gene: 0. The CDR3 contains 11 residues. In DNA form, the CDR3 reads TGTGCCAGCACTAGCGGCTACGAGCAGTACTTC. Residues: CASTSGYEQYF.

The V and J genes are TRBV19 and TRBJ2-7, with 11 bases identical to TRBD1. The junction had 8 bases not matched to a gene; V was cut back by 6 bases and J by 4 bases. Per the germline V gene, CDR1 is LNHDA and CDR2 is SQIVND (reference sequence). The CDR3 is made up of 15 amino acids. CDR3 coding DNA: TGTGCCAGTAGCCGAGGACAGGGGGCATTGTACGAGCAGTACTTC. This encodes CASSRGQGALYEQYF.

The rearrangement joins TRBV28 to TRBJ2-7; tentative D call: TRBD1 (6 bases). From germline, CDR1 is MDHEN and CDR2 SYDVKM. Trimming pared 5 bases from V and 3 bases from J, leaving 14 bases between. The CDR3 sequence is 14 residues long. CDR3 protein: CASSPQTGNYEQYF. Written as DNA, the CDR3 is TGTGCCAGCAGTCCCCAGACAGGTAACTACGAGCAGTACTTC.

The CDR3 loop is CASSVGTTSYNEQFF. The DNA of the CDR3 is TGTGCCAGCAGTGTTGGGACCACCTCCTACAATGAGCAGTTCTTC. This chain links TRBV6-1 with TRBJ2-1, with D perhaps assigned TRBD1 or TRBD2 (5 bases each). Per germline, CDR1 MNHNS and CDR2 SASEGT. This CDR3 has 15 residues. V lost 4 bases and J 0 bases, leaving 10 bases between the germline ends.

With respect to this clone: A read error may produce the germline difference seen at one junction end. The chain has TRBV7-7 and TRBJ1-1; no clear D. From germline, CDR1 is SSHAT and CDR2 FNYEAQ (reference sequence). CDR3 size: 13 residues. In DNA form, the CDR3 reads TGTGCTAGCAGCTTAGTTTATAACACTGAAGCTTTCTTT. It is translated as CASSLVYNTEAFF.

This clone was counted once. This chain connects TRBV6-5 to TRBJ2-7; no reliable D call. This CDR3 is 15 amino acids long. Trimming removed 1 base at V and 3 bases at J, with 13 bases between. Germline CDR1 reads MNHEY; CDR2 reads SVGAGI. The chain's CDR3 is CASSYLAGIRYEQYF. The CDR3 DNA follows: TGTGCCAGCAGTTACTTGGCAGGTATCCGCTACGAGCAGTACTTC.

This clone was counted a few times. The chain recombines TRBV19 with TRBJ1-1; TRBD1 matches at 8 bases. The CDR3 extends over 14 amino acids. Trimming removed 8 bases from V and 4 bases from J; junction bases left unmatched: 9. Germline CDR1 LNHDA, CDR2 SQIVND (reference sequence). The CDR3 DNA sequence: TGTGCCAGTTCTCAACAGGGGGGAATCACTGAAGCTTTCTTT. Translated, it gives CASSQQGGITEAFF.

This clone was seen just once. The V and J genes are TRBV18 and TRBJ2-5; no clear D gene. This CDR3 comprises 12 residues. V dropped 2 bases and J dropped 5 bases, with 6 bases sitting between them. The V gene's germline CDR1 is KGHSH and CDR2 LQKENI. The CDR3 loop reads CASSPSSETQYF. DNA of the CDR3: TGTGCCAGCTCACCATCATCGGAGACCCAGTACTTC.

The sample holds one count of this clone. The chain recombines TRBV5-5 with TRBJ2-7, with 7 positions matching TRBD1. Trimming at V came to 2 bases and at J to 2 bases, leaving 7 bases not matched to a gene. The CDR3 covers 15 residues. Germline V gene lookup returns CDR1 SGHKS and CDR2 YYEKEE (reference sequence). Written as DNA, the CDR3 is TGTGCCAGCAGCTTTAGGGGGACAGCGACCTACGAGCAGTACTTC. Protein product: CASSFRGTATYEQYF.

The CDR3 is CASSLVQLSTDTQYF. CDR3 in DNA: TGTGCCAGCAGCTTAGTACAACTTAGCACAGATACGCAGTATTTT. J is TRBJ2-3 and V is TRBV7-2; no firm D call. CDR3 length: 15 residues. Germline CDR1 reads SGHTA; CDR2 reads FQGNSA. Trimming took 1 base from V and 0 from J, leaving 8 bases between them.

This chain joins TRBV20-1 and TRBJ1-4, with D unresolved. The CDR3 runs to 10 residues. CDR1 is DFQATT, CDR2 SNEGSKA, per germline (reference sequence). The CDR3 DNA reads TGCATACCAGGAAATGAAAAACTGTTTTTT. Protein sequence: CIPGNEKLFF.

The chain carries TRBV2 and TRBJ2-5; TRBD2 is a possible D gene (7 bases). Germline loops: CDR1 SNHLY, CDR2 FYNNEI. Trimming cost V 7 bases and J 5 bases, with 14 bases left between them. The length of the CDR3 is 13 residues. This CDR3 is CASMVRGAETQYF. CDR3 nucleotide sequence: TGTGCCAGCATGGTTCGGGGGGCGGAGACCCAGTACTTC.

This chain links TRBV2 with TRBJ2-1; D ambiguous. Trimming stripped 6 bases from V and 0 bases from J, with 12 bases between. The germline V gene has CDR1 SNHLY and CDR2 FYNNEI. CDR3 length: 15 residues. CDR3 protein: CASSPLASSYNEQFF. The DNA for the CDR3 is TGTGCCAGCAGCCCTCTGGCCTCCTCCTACAATGAGCAGTTCTTC.

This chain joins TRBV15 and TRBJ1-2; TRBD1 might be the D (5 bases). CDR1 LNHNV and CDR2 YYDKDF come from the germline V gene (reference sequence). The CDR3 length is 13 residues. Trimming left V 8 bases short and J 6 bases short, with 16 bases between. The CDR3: CATSSPLGDGYTF. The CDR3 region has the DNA TGTGCCACCTCCTCGCCCTTGGGGGATGGCTACACCTTC.

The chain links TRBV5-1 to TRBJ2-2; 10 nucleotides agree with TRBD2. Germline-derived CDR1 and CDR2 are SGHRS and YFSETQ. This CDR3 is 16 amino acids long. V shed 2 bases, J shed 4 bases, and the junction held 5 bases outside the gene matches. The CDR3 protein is CASSLILAGATGELFF. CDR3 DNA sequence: TGCGCCAGCAGCTTAATCCTAGCGGGAGCCACCGGGGAGCTGTTTTTT.

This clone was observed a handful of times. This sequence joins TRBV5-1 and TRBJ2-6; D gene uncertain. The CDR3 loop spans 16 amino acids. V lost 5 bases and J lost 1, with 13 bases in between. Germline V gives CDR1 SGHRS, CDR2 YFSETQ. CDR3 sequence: CASSPRPNSGANVLTF. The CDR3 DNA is TGCGCCAGCAGTCCTCGACCCAATTCTGGGGCCAACGTCCTGACTTTC.